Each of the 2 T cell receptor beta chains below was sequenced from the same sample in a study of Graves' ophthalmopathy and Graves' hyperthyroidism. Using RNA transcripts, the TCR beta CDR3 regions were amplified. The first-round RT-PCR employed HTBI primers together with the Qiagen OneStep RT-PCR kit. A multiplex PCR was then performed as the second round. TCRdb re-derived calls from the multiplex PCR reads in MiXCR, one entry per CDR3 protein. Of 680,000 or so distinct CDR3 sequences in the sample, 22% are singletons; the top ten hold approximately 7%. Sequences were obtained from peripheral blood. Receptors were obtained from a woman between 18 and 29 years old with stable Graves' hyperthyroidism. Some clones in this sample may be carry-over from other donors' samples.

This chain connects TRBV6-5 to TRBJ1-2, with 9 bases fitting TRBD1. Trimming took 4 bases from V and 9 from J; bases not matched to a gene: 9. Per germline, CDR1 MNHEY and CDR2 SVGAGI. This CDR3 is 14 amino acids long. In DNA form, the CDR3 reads TGTGCCAGCAGTTCGGGACAGGGAGTAATTAGCTACACCTTC. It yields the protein CASSSGQGVISYTF.

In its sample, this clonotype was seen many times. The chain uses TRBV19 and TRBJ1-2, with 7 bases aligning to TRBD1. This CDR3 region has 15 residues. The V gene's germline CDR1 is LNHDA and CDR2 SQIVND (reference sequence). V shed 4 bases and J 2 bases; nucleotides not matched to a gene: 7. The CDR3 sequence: CASSNSPGQNYGYTF. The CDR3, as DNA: TGTGCCAGTAGTAACTCCCCGGGACAGAACTATGGCTACACCTTC.